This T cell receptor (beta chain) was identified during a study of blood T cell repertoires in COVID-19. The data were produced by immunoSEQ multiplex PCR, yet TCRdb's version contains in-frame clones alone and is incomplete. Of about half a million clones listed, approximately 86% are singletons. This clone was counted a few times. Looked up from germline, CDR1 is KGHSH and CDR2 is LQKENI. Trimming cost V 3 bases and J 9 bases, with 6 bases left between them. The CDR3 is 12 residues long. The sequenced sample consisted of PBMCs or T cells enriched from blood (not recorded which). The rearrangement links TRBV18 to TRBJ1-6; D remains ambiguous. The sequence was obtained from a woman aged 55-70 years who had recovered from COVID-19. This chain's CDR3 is CASSPGVSPLHF. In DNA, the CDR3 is TGTGCCAGCTCACCGGGAGTTTCACCCCTCCACTTT.